These 15 T cell receptor beta chains share one sample of origin, sequenced in a study of regulatory T cells in long-lasting Graves disease. Building of the TCR beta libraries involved iRepertoire HTBI primers and Arm-PCR of CDR3 regions. TCRdb ran MiXCR on the multiplex PCR reads and lists one entry per CDR3 protein. The sample holds approximately 210,000 distinct CDR3 sequences, 15% to 20% seen once. As to time point: newly diagnosed GD, antithyroid drugs for less than 3 months. Extracted RNA from PBMCs served as the source of the TCR library. This specimen was peripheral blood mononuclear cells (PBMCs), taken at new diagnosis, from a patient treated with antithyroid drugs. The receptor source for this set is a female donor with Graves disease.

The rearrangement links TRBV7-3 to TRBJ2-1; 9 bases are shared with TRBD2. J lost 4 bases, V lost 7 bases, and 5 bases had no gene match. Germline V lookup: CDR1 SGHTA, CDR2 FQGTGA. The CDR3 extends over 14 amino acids. The CDR3 region has the DNA TGTGCCAGCATCCTTAGCGGGAGTTACAATGAGCAGTTCTTC. It translates to CASILSGSYNEQFF.

This clonotype was recorded at least ten times. This rearrangement joins TRBV24-1 to TRBJ2-5; D is possibly TRBD1 (6 bases). V lost 3 bases and J lost 5, with 21 bases in between. The CDR3 contains 17 residues. CDR1 KGHDR and CDR2 SFDVKD come from the germline V gene. For the CDR3, the DNA is TGTGCCACCAGTGATGCCCGGGCCCAGGGGTCAGGGGAGACCCAGTACTTC. It is translated as CATSDARAQGSGETQYF.

This clonotype appeared a few times. A far larger clone is off by one base, so a read error is likely. This chain connects TRBV2 to TRBJ2-5; TRBD1 might be the D (7 bases). Deletions cut 6 bases from V and 9 bases from J, with 20 bases between. Germline values: CDR1 SNHLY, CDR2 FYNNEI. This CDR3 has 14 amino acids. The CDR3 spells CASSQTGRFEAQYF. For the CDR3, the DNA is TGTGCCAGCAGCCAGACAGGGAGGTTCGAGGCCCAGTACTTC. Full variable domain (missing parts from reference TRBV2 and TRBJ2-5): EPEVTQTPSHQVTQMGQEVILRCVPISNHLYFYWYRQILGQKVEFLVSFYNNEISEKSEIFDDQFSVERPDGSNFTLKIRSTKLEDSAMYFCASSQTGRFEAQYFGPGTRLLVL.

This clonotype was observed many times. The chain is built from TRBV7-6 and TRBJ1-1, with D uncertain. Trimming pared 1 base from V and 4 bases from J, leaving 13 bases between. Germline CDR1 reads SGHVS; CDR2 reads FNYEAQ. There are 15 residues in the CDR3. The CDR3 DNA follows: TGTGCCAGCAGCTTAGGGCTGGGTCCGAGCACTGAAGCTTTCTTT. It yields the protein CASSLGLGPSTEAFF.

As for this clonotype: It is likely a read error: a sequence one base away is far more abundant. The chain couples TRBV11-3 to TRBJ1-1; TRBD1 matches at 7 bases. CDR3 length: 13 residues. V shed 4 bases and J 11 bases; nucleotides not matched to a gene: 10. Per the germline V gene, CDR1 is SGHNT and CDR2 is YENEEA. CDR3 in amino acids: CASSSGDSTSAFF. The CDR3, as DNA: TGTGCCAGCAGCTCGGGGGACAGCACGAGCGCTTTCTTT.

This clonotype has a handful of counts. This CDR3 fails to terminate in the conserved phenylalanine or tryptophan, so it likely reflects a read error. The gene calls are TRBV30 and TRBJ1-2; the D gene is possibly TRBD1 (6 bases). Trimming took off 0 bases at V and 2 bases at J, with 19 bases between the two ends. This CDR3 has 17 residues. Per germline, CDR1 GTSNPN and CDR2 SVGIG (reference sequence). The CDR3 here is CAWSVIGQGPDNYGYTL. In DNA, the CDR3 is TGTGCCTGGAGTGTAATTGGTCAGGGGCCCGACAACTATGGCTACACCCTC.

This clonotype has at least ten counts. V is TRBV7-3 and J is TRBJ2-3, with D possibly being TRBD1 or TRBD2 (5 bases each). The CDR3 loop spans 14 amino acids. Germline V lookup: CDR1 SGHTA, CDR2 FQGTGA. The V end lost 4 bases, the J end lost 2 bases, and 10 bases lay between the germline ends. The CDR3 here is CASSSLGTTDTQYF. For the CDR3, the DNA is TGTGCCAGCAGCTCCCTGGGGACCACAGATACGCAGTATTTT. The full variable domain, rest sourced from reference TRBV7-3 and TRBJ2-3, is GAGVSQTPSNKVTEKGKYVELRCDPISGHTALYWYRQSLGQGPEFLIYFQGTGAADDSGLPNDRFFAVRPEGSVSTLKIQRTERGDSAVYLCASSSLGTTDTQYFGPGTRLTVL.

With regard to this clonotype: Given the absence of the conserved phenylalanine or tryptophan at the CDR3 end, a read error is likely. The V and J genes are TRBV20-1 and TRBJ2-3; 10 bases are a match to TRBD2. J lost 0 bases, V lost 3 bases, and 9 bases had no gene match. The CDR3 loop spans 17 amino acids. Germline V lookup: CDR1 DFQATT, CDR2 SNEGSKA (reference sequence). CDR3 region: CSARWTSGRTSTDTQYL. CDR3 DNA sequence: TGCAGTGCTAGGTGGACTAGCGGAAGAACTAGCACAGATACGCAGTATTTG.

The J gene is TRBJ2-5, the V gene TRBV30, with TRBD1 matching 7 bases. The assigned J gene may be wrong: the sequence end matches TRBJ2-1 better. Per the germline V gene, CDR1 is GTSNPN and CDR2 is SVGIG (reference sequence). This CDR3 has 13 residues. This chain's CDR3 is CAWSRDRVHEQFF. CDR3 coding DNA: TGTGCCTGGAGTAGAGACAGGGTCCACGAGCAGTTCTTC.

This clonotype was counted ten times or more. V usage is TRBV27 and J usage is TRBJ2-1; possible D gene TRBD1, 8 bases. Per the germline V gene, CDR1 is MNHEY and CDR2 is SMNVEV (reference sequence). The CDR3 extends over 15 amino acids. With 7 bases removed from V and 8 bases from J, the gap between germline ends came to 21 bases. DNA for the CDR3: TGTGCCAGCAATTCAGCGGGACAGGTGGACGATGAGCAGTTCTTC. Protein sequence: CASNSAGQVDDEQFF.

At least ten counts were recorded for this clonotype. The chain joins TRBV11-2 to TRBJ2-2; a weak D match, TRBD2 (5 bases). Trimming cost V 4 bases and J 4 bases, with 13 bases left between them. The CDR3 loop spans 15 amino acids. Per the germline V gene, CDR1 is SGHAT and CDR2 is FQNNGV. The CDR3 DNA reads as TGTGCCAGCAGCTACCTAGCAGGAGGCACCGGGGAGCTGTTTTTT. Protein sequence: CASSYLAGGTGELFF.

This clonotype has just a few counts. The V and J genes are TRBV3-1 and TRBJ2-3; D is unclear. CDR3 length: 13 amino acids. Trimming removed 5 bases from V and 2 bases from J, with 8 bases in between. In germline, CDR1 is LGHDT, CDR2 YNNKEL (reference sequence). The CDR3 here is CASSAKPTDTQYF. The CDR3 DNA reads as TGTGCCAGCAGCGCAAAGCCCACAGATACGCAGTATTTT.

Notes on this clonotype: Given a much more abundant clone one base away, this may be a read error. The rearrangement links TRBV12-3 or TRBV12-4 to TRBJ2-7; maybe TRBD1 (6 bases). CDR3 size: 14 residues. Between the trimmed V and J ends, which lost 11 bases and 3 bases, there was a span of 20 bases. CDR3 in DNA: TGTGCCGGCAATAGGGGGTCAGGGGACTACGAGCAGTACTTC. This sequence encodes CAGNRGSGDYEQYF.

This clonotype was recorded at least ten times. The rearrangement joins TRBV27 to TRBJ2-1; D might be TRBD2 (6 bases). CDR3 length: 15 amino acids. V dropped 5 bases and J dropped 8 bases, with 19 bases sitting between them. Germline values: CDR1 MNHEY, CDR2 SMNVEV (reference sequence). This chain's CDR3 is CASSPGLALVDEQFF. The CDR3 coding sequence is TGTGCCAGCAGTCCGGGACTGGCCTTAGTCGATGAGCAGTTCTTC.

This clonotype was seen at least ten times. The CDR3 bases are TGTGCCAGCAGCGTAGCTGTGAACACTGAAGCTTTCTTT. Protein: CASSVAVNTEAFF. The rearrangement uses TRBV9 and TRBJ1-1; no definite D call. The CDR3 sequence is 13 residues long. The germline V gene encodes CDR1 SGDLS and CDR2 YYNGEE. The V end lost 0 bases, the J end lost 0 bases, and 3 bases lay between the germline ends.